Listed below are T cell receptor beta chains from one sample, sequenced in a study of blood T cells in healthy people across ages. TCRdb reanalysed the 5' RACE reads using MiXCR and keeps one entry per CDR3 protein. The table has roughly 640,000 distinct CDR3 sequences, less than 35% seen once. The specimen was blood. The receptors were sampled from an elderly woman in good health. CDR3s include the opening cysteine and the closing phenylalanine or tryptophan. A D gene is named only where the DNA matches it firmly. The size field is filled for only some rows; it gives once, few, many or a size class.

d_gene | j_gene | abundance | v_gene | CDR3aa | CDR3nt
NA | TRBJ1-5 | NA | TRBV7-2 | CASSLWGWGNQPQHF | TGTGCCAGCAGCTTATGGGGGTGGGGCAATCAGCCCCAGCATTTT
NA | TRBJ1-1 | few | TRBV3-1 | CASSQGLRNTEAFF | TGTGCCAGCAGCCAGGGCCTTCGGAACACTGAAGCTTTCTTT
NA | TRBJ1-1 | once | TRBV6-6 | CASSYGVDTEAFF | TGTGCCAGCAGTTACGGGGTTGACACTGAAGCTTTCTTT
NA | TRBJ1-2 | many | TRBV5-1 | CASSLPDPVGYTF | TGCGCCAGCAGCTTGCCTGACCCAGTCGGCTACACCTTC
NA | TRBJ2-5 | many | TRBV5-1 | CASSPGHQETQYF | TGCGCCAGCAGCCCCGGTCACCAAGAGACCCAGTACTTC
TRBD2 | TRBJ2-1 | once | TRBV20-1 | CCARPAGGLNEQFF | TGCTGTGCCCGCCCAGCGGGGGGGCTGAATGAGCAGTTCTTC
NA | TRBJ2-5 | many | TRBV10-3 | CAISESGRLQETQYF | TGTGCCATCAGTGAGTCGGGCAGGCTCCAAGAGACCCAGTACTTC
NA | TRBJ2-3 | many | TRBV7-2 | CASSPGPLQQYF | TGTGCCAGCAGCCCCGGCCCCCTGCAGCAGTATTTT
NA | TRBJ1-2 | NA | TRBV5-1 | CASSPKAEARYGYTF | TGCGCCAGCAGCCCCAAGGCGGAAGCCCGCTATGGCTACACCTTC
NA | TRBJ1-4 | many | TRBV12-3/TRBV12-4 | CASSLGGIEKLFF | TGTGCCAGCAGTTTGGGGGGGATTGAAAAACTGTTTTTT
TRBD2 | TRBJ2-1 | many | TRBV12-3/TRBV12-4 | CASSPSGGGYNEQFF | TGTGCCAGCAGTCCTAGCGGGGGAGGCTACAATGAGCAGTTCTTC
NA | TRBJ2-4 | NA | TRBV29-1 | CSAMTGLAKNIQYF | TGCAGCGCCATGACAGGCTTAGCCAAAAACATTCAGTACTTC
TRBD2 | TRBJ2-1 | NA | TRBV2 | CASRGLAGEFYNEQFF | TGTGCCAGCAGGGGACTAGCGGGAGAGTTCTACAATGAGCAGTTCTTC
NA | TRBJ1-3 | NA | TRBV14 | CASSQDLRFSGNTIYF | TGTGCCAGCAGCCAAGATTTGAGGTTCTCTGGAAACACCATATATTTT
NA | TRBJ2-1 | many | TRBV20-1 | CSALGTRLNEQFF | TGCAGTGCTTTGGGGACCCGTCTGAATGAGCAGTTCTTC
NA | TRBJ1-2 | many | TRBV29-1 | CSVLRDGYTF | TGCAGCGTCCTCAGGGACGGCTACACCTTC
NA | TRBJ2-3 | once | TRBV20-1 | CSAPGHQKTDTQYF | TGCAGTGCCCCGGGCCACCAGAAGACAGATACGCAGTATTTT
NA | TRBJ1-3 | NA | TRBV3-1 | CASSQPTGNTIYF | TGTGCCAGCAGCCAACCAACAGGAAACACCATATATTTT
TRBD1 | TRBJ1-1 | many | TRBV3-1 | CASSQDPWDRANTEAFF | TGTGCCAGCAGCCAAGATCCTTGGGACAGGGCGAACACTGAAGCTTTCTTT
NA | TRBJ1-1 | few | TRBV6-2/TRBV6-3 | CASSYPSQGLDWSLTEAFF | TGTGCCAGCAGTTACCCTAGTCAGGGTTTGGACTGGAGTTTAACTGAAGCTTTCTTT
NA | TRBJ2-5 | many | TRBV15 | CATSRWGSRLMETQYF | TGTGCCACCAGCAGATGGGGAAGTCGTTTAATGGAGACCCAGTACTTC
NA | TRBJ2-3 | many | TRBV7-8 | CASSRARGGTPSDTQYF | TGTGCCAGCAGTAGAGCGAGGGGGGGAACCCCGTCAGATACGCAGTATTTT
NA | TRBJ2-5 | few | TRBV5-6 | CASSWGTIGNEQYF | TGTGCCAGCAGCTGGGGGACGATAGGGAATGAGCAGTACTTC